Presented here are 2 T cell receptor beta chains from one specimen sequenced in a study of blood T cells in healthy people across ages. A second PCR of 7 to 11 cycles used a sample-barcoded 5' primer and a J-beta primer mix. TCRdb reprocessed the 5' RACE reads via MiXCR and lists one record per CDR3 protein. Of 650,000 to 700,000 distinct CDR3 sequences in the sample, around 50% were seen once. Sample: blood. These receptors were collected from a woman of 80 years or more in good health.

This clonotype was detected once. The chain combines TRBV5-1 with TRBJ2-3, with D uncertain. CDR1 is SGHRS and CDR2 is YFSETQ in the germline V gene. CDR3 length equals 13 residues. Trimming left V 5 bases short and J 2 bases short, with 9 bases between. The CDR3 loop is CASSNGYTDTQYF. As DNA, the CDR3 is TGCGCCAGCAGTAACGGATACACAGATACGCAGTATTTT.

Ten or more counts support this clonotype. V usage is TRBV7-9 and J usage is TRBJ2-7, with no clear D. This CDR3 comprises 13 residues. Trimming took off 0 bases at V and 4 bases at J, with 7 bases between the two ends. Germline loops: CDR1 SEHNR, CDR2 FQNEAQ (reference sequence). Written as DNA, the CDR3 is TGTGCCAGCAGCTTAGCTACGTTATACGAGCAGTACTTC. The encoded protein is CASSLATLYEQYF.